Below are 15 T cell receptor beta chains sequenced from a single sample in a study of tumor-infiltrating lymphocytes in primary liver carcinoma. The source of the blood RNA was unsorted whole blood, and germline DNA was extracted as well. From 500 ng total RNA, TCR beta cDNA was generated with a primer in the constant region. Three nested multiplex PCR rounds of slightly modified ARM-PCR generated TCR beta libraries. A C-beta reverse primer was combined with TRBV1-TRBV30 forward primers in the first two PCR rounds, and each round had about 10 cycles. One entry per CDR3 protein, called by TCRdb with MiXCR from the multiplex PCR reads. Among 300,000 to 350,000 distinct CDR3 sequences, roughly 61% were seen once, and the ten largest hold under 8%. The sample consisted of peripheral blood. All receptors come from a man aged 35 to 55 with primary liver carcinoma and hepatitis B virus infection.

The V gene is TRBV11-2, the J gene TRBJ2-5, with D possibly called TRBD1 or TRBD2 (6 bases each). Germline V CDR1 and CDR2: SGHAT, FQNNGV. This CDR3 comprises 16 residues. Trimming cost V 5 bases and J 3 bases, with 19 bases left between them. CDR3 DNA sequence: TGTGCCAGCAGCCTCGACAGGAGGGCAAATGAAGAGACCCAGTACTTC. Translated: CASSLDRRANEETQYF.

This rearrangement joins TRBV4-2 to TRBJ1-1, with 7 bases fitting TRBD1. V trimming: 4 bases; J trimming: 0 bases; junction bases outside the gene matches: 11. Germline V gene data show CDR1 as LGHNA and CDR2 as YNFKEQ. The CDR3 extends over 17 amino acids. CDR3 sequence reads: CASSLRDRDSMNTEAFF. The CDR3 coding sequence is TGTGCCAGCAGCCTCCGAGACCGGGACAGTATGAACACTGAAGCTTTCTTT.

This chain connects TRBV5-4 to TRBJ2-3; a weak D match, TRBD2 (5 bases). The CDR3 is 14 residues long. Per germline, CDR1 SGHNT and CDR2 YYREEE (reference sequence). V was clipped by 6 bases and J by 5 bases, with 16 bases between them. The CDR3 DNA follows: TGTGCCAGCACACCGGGAACAAATGTAGATACGCAGTATTTT. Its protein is CASTPGTNVDTQYF.

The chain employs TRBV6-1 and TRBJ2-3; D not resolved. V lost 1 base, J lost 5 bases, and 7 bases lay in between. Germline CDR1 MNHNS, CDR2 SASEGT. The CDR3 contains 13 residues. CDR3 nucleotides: TGTGCCAGCAGTGAAGACATGCGAGATACGCAGTATTTT. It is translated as CASSEDMRDTQYF.

The CDR3 protein is CATAQGFHEQYF. DNA of the CDR3: TGTGCTACCGCACAGGGCTTCCACGAGCAGTACTTC. V gene TRBV28 combines with J gene TRBJ2-7; tentative D call: TRBD1 (6 bases). This CDR3 contains 12 residues. Germline V gene data show CDR1 as MDHEN and CDR2 as SYDVKM. The full variable domain, with the rest looked up from reference TRBV28 and TRBJ2-7, is DVKVTQSSRYLVKRTGEKVFLECVQDMDHENMFWYRQDPGLGLRLIYFSYDVKMKEKGDIPEGYSVSREKKERFSLILESASTNQTSMYLCATAQGFHEQYFGPGTRLTVT.

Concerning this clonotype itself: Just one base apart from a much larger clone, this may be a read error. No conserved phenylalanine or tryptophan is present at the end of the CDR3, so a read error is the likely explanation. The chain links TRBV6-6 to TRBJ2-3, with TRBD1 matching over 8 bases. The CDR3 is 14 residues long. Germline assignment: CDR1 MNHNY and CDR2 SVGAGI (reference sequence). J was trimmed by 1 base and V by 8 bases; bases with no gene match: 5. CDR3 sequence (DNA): TGTGCCAGCGCGGACAGGGTGGGCACAGATACGCAGTATATT. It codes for CASADRVGTDTQYI.

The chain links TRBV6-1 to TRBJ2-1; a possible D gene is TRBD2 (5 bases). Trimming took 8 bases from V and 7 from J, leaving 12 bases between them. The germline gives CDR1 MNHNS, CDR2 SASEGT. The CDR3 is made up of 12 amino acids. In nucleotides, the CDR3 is TGTGCCAGCTGTTTGAGCGGTAATGAGCAGTTCTTC. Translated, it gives CASCLSGNEQFF.

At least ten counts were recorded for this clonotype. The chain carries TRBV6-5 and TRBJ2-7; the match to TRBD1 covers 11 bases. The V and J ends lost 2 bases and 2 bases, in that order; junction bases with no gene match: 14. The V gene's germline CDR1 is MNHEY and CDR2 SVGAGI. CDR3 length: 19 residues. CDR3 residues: CASSYRTGGLAGKAYEQYF. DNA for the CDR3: TGTGCCAGCAGTTACCGGACAGGGGGCCTAGCGGGCAAGGCCTACGAGCAGTACTTC.

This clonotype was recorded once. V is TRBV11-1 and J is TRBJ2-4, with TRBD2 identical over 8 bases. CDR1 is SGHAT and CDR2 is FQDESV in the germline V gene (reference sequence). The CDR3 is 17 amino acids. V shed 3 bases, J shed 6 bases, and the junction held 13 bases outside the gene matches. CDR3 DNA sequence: TGTGCCAGCAGCTTTCCCGGGATTAGCGGGACCAGAAACATTCAGTACTTC. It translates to CASSFPGISGTRNIQYF.

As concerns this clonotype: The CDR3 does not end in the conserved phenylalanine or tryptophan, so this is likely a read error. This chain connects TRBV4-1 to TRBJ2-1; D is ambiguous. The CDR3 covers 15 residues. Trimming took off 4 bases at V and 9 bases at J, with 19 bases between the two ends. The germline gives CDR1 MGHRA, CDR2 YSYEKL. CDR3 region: CASSPLGNYNIEQFL. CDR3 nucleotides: TGCGCCAGCAGCCCGCTCGGTAACTACAACATTGAGCAGTTCCTC.

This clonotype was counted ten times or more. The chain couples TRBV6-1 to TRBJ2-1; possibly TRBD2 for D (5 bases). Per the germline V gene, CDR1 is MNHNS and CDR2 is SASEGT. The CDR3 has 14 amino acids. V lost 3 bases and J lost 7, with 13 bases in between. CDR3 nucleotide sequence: TGTGCCAGCAGTGAGGGGAGCGCGACTAATGAGCAGTTCTTC. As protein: CASSEGSATNEQFF.

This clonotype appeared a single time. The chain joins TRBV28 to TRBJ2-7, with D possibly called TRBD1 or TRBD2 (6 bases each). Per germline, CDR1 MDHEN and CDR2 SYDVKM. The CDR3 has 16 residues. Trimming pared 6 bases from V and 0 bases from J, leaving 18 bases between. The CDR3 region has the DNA TGTGCCAGCAGAAGAGGAGGGGCAGGGGTCTCCTACGAGCAGTACTTC. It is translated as CASRRGGAGVSYEQYF.

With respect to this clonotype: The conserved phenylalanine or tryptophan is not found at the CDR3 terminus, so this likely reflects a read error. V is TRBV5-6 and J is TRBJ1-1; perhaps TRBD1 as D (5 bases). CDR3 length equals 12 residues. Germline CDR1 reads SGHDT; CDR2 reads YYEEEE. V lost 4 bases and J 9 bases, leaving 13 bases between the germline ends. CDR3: CASSTGPGKAFV. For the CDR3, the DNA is TGTGCCAGCAGCACAGGTCCGGGGAAAGCTTTCGTT.

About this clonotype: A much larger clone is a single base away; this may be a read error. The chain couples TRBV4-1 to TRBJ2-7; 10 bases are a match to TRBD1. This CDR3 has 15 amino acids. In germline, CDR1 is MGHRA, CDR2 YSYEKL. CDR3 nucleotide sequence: TGCGCCAGCAGCCAAGAGGGGGACAGGGGCTACGGGCAGTACTTC. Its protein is CASSQEGDRGYGQYF.

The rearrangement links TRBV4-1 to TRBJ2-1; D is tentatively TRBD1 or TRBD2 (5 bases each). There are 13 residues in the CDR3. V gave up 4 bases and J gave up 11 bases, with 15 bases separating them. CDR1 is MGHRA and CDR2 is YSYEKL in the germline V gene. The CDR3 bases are TGCGCCAGCAGCCGGCCAGGGACCAAAAAGCAGTTCTTC. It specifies CASSRPGTKKQFF.